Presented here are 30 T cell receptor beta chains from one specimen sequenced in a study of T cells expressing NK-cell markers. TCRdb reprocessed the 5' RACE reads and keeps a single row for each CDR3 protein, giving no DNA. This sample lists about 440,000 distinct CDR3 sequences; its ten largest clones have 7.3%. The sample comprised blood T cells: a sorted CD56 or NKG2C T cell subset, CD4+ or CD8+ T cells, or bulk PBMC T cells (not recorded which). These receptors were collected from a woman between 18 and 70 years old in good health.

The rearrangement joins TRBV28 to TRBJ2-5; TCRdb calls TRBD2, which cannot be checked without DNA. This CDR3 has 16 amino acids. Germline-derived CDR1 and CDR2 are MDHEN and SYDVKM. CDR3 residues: CASSSSRLAGEETQYF.

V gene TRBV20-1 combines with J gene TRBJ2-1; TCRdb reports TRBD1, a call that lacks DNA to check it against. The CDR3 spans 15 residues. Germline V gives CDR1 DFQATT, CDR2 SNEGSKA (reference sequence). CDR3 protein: CSASIGSPPYNEQFF.

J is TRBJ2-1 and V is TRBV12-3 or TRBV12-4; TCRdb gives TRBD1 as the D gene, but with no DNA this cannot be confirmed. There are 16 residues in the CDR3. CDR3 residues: CASSPGGRGGLNEQFF.

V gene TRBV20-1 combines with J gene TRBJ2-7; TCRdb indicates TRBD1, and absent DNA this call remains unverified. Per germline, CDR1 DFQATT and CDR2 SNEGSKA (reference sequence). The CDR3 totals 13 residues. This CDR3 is CSAPRAGAYEQYF.

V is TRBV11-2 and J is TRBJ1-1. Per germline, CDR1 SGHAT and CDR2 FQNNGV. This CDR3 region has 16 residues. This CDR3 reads CASSLGLLGMNTEAFF.

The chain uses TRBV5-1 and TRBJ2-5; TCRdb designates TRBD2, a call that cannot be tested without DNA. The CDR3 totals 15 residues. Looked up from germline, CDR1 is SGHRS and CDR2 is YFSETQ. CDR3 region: CASSPTSGGAETQYF.

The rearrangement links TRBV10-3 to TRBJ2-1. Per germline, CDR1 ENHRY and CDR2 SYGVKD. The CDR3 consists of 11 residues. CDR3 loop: CAISVYNEQFF.

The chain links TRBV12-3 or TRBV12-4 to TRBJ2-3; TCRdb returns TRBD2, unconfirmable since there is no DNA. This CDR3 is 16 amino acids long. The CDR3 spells CASSSPGTSVTDTQYF.

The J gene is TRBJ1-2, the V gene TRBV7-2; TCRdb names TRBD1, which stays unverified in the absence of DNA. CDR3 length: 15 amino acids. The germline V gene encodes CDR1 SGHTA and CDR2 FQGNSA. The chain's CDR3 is CASSLDGGANYGYTF.

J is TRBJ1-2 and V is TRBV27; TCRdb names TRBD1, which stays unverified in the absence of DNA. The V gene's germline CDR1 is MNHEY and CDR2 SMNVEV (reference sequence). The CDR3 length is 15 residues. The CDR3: CASSFGSGTNYGYTF.

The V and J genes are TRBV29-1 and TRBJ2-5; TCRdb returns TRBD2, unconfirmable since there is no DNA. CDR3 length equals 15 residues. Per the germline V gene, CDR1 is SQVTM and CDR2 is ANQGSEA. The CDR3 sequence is CSVPTLGTIRETQYF. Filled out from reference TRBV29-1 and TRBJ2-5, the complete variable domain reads SAVISQKPSRDICQRGTSLTIQCQVDSQVTMMFWYRQQPGQSLTLIATANQGSEATYESGFVIDKFPISRPNLTFSTLTVSNMSPEDSSIYLCSVPTLGTIRETQYFGPGTRLLVL.

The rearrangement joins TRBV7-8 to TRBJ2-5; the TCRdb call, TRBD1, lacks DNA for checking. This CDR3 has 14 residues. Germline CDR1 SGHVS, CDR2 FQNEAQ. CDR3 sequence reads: CASSLREAGETQYF.

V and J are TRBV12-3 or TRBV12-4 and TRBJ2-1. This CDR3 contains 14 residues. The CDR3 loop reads CASSLIGSYNEQFF.

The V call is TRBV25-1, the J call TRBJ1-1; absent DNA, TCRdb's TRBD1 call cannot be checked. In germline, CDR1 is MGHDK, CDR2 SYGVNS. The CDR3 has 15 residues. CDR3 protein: CASIRAGVGNTEAFF.

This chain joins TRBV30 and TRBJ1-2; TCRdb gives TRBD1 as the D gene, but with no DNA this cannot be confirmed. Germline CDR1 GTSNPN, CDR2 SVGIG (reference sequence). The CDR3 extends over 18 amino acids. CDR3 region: CAWKLLLQTGGPLYGYTF.

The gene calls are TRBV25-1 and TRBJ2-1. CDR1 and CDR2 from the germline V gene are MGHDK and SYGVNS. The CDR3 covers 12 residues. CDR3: CAHAARYNEQFF. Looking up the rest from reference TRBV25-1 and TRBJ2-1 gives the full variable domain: EADIYQTPRYLVIGTGKKITLECSQTMGHDKMYWYQQDPGMELHLIHYSYGVNSTEKGDLSSESTVSRIRTEHFPLTLESARPSHTSQYLCAHAARYNEQFFGPGTRLTVL.

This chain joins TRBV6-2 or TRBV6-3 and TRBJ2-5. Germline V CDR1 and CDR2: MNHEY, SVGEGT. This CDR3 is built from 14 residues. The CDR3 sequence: CASSYFGGKETQYF.

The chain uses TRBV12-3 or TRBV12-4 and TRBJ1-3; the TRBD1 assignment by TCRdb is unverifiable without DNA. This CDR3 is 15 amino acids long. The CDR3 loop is CASRAPDRGGNTIYF.

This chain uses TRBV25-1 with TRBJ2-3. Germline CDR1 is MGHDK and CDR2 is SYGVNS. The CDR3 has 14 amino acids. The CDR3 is CASSEYGGKDTQYF.

The CDR3 loop reads CSARAAGRILGGEQFF. The V call is TRBV20-1, the J call TRBJ2-1; the TCRdb call, TRBD2, lacks DNA for checking. Germline CDR1 reads DFQATT; CDR2 reads SNEGSKA (reference sequence). The CDR3 covers 16 residues.

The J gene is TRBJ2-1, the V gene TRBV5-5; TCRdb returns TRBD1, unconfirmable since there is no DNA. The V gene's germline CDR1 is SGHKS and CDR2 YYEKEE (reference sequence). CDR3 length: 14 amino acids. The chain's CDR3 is CASSPGTGWDEQFF.

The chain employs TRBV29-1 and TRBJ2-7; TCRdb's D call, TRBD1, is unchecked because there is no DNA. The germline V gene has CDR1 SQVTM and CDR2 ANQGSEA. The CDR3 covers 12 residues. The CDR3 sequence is CSVVGGADEQYF.

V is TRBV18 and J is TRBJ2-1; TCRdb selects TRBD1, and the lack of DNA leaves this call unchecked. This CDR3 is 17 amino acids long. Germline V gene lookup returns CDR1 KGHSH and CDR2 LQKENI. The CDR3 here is CASSRLTGLSSYNEQFF.

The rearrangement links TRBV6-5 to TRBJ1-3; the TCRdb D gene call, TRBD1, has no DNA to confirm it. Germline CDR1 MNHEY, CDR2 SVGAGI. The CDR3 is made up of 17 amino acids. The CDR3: CTSSYSGDRGSGNTIYF.

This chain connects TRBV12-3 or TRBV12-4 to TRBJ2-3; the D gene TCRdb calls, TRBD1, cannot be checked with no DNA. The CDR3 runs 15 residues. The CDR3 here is CASSMDRRATDTQYF.

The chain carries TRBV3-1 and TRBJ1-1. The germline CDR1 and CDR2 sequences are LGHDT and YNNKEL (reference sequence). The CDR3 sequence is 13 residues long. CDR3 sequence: CASSQAPFTEAFF.

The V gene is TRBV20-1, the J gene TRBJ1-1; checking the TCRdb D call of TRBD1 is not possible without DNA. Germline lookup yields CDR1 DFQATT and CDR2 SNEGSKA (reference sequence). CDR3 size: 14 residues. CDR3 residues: CSARDDRVYTEAFF.

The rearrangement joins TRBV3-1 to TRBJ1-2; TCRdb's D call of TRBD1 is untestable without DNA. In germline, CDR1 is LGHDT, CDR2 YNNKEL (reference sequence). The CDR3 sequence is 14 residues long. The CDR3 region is CASSPSGQSYGYTF.

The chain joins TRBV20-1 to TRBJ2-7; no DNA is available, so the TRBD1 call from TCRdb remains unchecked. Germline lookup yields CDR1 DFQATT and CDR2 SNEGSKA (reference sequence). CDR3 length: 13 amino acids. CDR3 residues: CSGDGGVRYEQYF.

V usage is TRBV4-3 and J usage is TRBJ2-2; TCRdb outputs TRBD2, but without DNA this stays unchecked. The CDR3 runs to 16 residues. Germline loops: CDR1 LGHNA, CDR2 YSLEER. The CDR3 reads CASSQEAGANTGELFF.